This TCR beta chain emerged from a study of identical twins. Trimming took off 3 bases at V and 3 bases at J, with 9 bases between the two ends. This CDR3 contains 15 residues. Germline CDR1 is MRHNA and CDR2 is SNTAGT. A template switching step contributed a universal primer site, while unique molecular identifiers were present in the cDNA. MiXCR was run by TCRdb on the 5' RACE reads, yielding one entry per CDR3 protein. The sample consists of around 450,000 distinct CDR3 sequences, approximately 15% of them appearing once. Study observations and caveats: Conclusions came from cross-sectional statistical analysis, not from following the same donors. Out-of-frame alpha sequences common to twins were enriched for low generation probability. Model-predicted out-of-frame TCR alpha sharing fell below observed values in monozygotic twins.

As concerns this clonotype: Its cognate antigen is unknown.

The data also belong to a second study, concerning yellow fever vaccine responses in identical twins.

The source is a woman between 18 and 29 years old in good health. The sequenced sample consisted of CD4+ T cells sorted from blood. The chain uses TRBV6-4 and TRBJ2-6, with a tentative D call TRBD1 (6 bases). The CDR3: CASSEQGLGANVLTF. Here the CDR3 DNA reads TGTGCCAGCAGTGAACAGGGCCTTGGGGCCAACGTCCTGACTTTC.